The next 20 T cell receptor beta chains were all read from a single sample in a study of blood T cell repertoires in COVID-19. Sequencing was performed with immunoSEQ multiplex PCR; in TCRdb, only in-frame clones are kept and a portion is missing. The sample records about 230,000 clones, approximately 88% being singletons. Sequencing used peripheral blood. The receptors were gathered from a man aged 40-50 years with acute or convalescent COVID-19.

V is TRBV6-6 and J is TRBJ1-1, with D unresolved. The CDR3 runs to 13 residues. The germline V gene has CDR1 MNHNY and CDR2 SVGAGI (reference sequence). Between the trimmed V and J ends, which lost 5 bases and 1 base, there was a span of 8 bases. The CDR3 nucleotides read TGTGCCAGCAGTACCCTGCGGAACACTGAAGCTTTCTTT. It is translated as CASSTLRNTEAFF.

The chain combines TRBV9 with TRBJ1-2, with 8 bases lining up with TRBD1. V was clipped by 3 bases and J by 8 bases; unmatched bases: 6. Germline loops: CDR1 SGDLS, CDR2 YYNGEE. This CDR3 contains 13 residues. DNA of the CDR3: TGTGCCAGCAGCGGACAGACAGGGGCCGGCTACACCTTC. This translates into CASSGQTGAGYTF.

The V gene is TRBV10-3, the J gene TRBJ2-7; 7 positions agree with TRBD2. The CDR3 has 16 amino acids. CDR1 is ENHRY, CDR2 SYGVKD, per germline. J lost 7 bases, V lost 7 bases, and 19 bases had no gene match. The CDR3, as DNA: TGTGCCATCAAGGATCCGACGGGAGGCACGGATGGGGAGCAGTACTTC. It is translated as CAIKDPTGGTDGEQYF.

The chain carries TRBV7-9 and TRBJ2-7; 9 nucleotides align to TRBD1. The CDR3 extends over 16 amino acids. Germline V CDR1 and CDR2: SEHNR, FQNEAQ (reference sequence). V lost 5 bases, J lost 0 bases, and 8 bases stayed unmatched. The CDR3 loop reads CASSPAGTGISYEQYF. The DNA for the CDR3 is TGTGCCAGCAGCCCCGCCGGGACAGGGATCTCCTACGAGCAGTACTTC.

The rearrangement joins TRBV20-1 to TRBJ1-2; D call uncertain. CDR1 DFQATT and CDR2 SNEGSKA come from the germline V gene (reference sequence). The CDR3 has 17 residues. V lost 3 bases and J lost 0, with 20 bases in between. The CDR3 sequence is CSASEEAVFRTNYGYTF. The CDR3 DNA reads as TGCAGTGCTAGTGAGGAGGCAGTTTTTAGAACTAACTATGGCTACACCTTC.

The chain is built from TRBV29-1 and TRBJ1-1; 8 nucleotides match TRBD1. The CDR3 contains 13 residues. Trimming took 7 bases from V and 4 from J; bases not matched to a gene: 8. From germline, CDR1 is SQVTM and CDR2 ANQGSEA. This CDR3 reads CSGRRGRITEAFF. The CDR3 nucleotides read TGCAGCGGCCGCAGGGGGCGCATCACTGAAGCTTTCTTT. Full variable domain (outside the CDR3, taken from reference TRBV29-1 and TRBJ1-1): SAVISQKPSRDICQRGTSLTIQCQVDSQVTMMFWYRQQPGQSLTLIATANQGSEATYESGFVIDKFPISRPNLTFSTLTVSNMSPEDSSIYLCSGRRGRITEAFFGQGTRLTVV.

This chain's CDR3 is CASSKRKTEAFF. Written as DNA, the CDR3 is TGTGCCAGTAGTAAAAGAAAAACAGAAGCTTTCTTT. The V gene is TRBV19, the J gene TRBJ1-1; unclear D gene. The V gene lost 4 bases and the J gene lost 8 bases, with 11 bases spanning the gap. The CDR3 runs 12 residues. Germline CDR1 is LNHDA and CDR2 is SQIVND (reference sequence).

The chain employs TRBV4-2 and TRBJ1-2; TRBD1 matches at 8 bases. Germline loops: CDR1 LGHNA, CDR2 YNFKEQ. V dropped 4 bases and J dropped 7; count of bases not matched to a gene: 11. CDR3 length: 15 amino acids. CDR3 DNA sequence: TGTGCCAGCAGCCCTCAGACAGGACAGGGTACTGGCTACACCTTC. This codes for CASSPQTGQGTGYTF.

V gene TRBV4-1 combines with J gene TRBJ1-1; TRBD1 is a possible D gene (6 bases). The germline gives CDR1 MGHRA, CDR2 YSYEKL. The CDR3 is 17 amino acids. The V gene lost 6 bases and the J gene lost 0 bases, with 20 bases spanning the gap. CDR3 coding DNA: TGCGCCAGCAGTCGCATGGAGTCGACAGGCCTGAACACTGAAGCTTTCTTT. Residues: CASSRMESTGLNTEAFF.

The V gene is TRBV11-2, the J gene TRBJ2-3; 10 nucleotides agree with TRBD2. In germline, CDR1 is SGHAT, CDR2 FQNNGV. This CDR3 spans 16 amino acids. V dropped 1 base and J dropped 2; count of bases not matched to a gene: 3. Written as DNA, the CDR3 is TGTGCCAGCAGCTTAGGACTAGCGGGCGTCACAGATACGCAGTATTTT. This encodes CASSLGLAGVTDTQYF.

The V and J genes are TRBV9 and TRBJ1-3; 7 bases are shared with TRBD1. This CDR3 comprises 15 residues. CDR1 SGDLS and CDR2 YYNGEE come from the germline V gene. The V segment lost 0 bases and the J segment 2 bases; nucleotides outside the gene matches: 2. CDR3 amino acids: CASSVAGTAGNTIYF. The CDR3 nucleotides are TGTGCCAGCAGCGTAGCCGGGACAGCTGGAAACACCATATATTTT.

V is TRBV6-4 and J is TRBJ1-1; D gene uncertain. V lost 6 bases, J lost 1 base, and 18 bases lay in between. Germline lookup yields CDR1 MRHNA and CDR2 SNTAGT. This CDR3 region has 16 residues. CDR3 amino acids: CASRMSWRGRNTEAFF. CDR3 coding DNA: TGTGCCAGCAGAATGTCATGGCGAGGAAGGAACACTGAAGCTTTCTTT.

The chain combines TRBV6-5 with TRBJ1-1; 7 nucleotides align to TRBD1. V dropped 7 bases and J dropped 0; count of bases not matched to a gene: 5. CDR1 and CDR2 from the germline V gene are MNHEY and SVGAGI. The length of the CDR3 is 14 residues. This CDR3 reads CASKWDSLNTEAFF. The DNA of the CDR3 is TGTGCCAGCAAATGGGACAGCCTGAACACTGAAGCTTTCTTT.

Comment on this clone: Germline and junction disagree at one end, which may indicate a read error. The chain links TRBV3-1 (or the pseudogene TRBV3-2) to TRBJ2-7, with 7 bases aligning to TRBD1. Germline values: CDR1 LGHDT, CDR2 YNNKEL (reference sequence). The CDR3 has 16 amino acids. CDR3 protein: CANSPFEQGPFYEQYF. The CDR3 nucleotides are TGTGCCAACAGCCCGTTCGAACAGGGGCCCTTCTACGAGCAGTACTTC.

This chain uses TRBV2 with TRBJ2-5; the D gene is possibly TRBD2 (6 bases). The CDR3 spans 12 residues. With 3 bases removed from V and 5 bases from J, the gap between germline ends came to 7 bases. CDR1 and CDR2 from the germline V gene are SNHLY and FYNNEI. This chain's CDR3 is CASSEGRETQYF. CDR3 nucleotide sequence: TGTGCCAGCAGTGAGGGGAGGGAGACCCAGTACTTC.

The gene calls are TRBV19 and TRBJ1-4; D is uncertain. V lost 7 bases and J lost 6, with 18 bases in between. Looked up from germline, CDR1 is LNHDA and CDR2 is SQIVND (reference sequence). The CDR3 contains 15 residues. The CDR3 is CASTDGFGFHEKLFF. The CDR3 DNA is TGTGCCAGTACCGACGGCTTCGGGTTCCATGAAAAACTGTTTTTT.

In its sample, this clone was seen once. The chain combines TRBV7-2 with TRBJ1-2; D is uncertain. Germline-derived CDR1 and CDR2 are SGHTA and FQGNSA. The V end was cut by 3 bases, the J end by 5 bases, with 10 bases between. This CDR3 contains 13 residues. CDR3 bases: TGTGCCAGCAGCTTGGAGTCGGGGTATGGCTACACCTTC. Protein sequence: CASSLESGYGYTF.

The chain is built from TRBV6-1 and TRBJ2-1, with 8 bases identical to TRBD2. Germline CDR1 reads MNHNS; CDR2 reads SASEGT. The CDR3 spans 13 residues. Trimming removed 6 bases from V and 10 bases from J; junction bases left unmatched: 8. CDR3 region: CASSLSGTGEQFF. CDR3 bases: TGTGCCAGCAGCCTTAGCGGGACGGGGGAGCAGTTCTTC.

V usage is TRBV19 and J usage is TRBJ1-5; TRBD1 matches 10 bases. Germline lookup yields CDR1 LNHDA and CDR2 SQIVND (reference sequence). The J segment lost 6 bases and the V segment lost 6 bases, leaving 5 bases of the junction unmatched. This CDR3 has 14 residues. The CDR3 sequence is CASSPGTGAQPQHF. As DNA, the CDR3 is TGTGCCAGTAGCCCAGGGACAGGGGCTCAGCCCCAGCATTTT.

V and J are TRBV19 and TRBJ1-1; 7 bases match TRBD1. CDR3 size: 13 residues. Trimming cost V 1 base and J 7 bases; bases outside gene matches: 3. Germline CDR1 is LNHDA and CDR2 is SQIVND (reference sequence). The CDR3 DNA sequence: TGTGCCAGTAGTATAGTTCACAGGGGTGAAGCTTTCTTT. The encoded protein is CASSIVHRGEAFF.